A selection of T cell receptor beta chains follows, all from one sample in a study of blood T cell repertoires in COVID-19. Sequenced by immunoSEQ multiplex PCR; TCRdb stores in-frame clones only, minus some. The sample records roughly 220,000 clones, about nine tenths being singletons. The sequencing input was peripheral blood. Every receptor here comes from a man older than 75 with acute or convalescent COVID-19. The CDR3 runs from the conserved cysteine through the conserved F or W. Each record gives: D gene, J gene, clone size, V gene, CDR3 protein, CDR3 DNA. D genes are given only for firm matches. For some rows the clone size is stated as once, few or many, or as a class when expanded; others skip it.

D gene: .
J gene: TRBJ2-3
clone size: .
V gene: TRBV5-1
CDR3 protein: CASSFPGPTQYF
CDR3 DNA: TGCGCCAGCAGCTTCCCAGGGCCTACGCAGTATTTT

D gene: .
J gene: TRBJ1-3
clone size: .
V gene: TRBV30
CDR3 protein: CALTGYTGNTIYF
CDR3 DNA: TGTGCCTTAACAGGGTACACTGGAAACACCATATATTTT

D gene: TRBD2
J gene: TRBJ2-3
clone size: .
V gene: TRBV5-1
CDR3 protein: CASSLAGLAGVRTDTQYF
CDR3 DNA: TGCGCCAGCAGCTTGGCCGGACTAGCGGGAGTCCGCACAGATACGCAGTATTTT

D gene: .
J gene: TRBJ2-1
clone size: .
V gene: TRBV7-2
CDR3 protein: CASSLAPRNEQFF
CDR3 DNA: TGTGCCAGCAGCTTAGCCCCGAGAAATGAGCAGTTCTTC

D gene: TRBD1
J gene: TRBJ1-1
clone size: few
V gene: TRBV3-1/TRBV3-2
CDR3 protein: CASSQQGQRYAEAFF
CDR3 DNA: TGTGCCAGCAGCCAACAGGGACAGCGCTACGCTGAAGCTTTCTTT

D gene: TRBD1
J gene: TRBJ2-5
clone size: .
V gene: TRBV18
CDR3 protein: CASSADRGLGETQYF
CDR3 DNA: TGTGCCAGCTCAGCGGACAGGGGGCTTGGTGAGACCCAGTACTTC

D gene: .
J gene: TRBJ1-1
clone size: .
V gene: TRBV10-3
CDR3 protein: CAISEGTGWAFF
CDR3 DNA: TGTGCCATCAGTGAGGGAACAGGTTGGGCTTTCTTT

D gene: .
J gene: TRBJ2-1
clone size: .
V gene: TRBV30
CDR3 protein: CAWSPPPGLSDDEQFF
CDR3 DNA: TGTGCCTGGAGCCCTCCTCCGGGACTCTCGGATGATGAGCAGTTCTTC

D gene: .
J gene: TRBJ1-3
clone size: .
V gene: TRBV5-6
CDR3 protein: CASSLVAGQNTIYF
CDR3 DNA: TGTGCCAGCAGCTTGGTGGCAGGGCAGAACACCATATATTTT

D gene: .
J gene: TRBJ2-2
clone size: .
V gene: TRBV7-9
CDR3 protein: CASSYVQGVGELFF
CDR3 DNA: TGTGCCAGCAGCTATGTCCAAGGAGTCGGGGAGCTGTTTTTT

D gene: TRBD1
J gene: TRBJ2-7
clone size: .
V gene: TRBV28
CDR3 protein: CASIPLGQGSSYEQYF
CDR3 DNA: TGTGCCAGCATTCCCCTGGGACAGGGGAGCTCCTACGAGCAGTACTTC

D gene: .
J gene: TRBJ2-2
clone size: once
V gene: TRBV7-2
CDR3 protein: CASSSPAAGTGELFF
CDR3 DNA: TGTGCCAGCAGCTCACCAGCGGCGGGCACCGGGGAGCTGTTTTTT

D gene: TRBD1
J gene: TRBJ2-3
clone size: .
V gene: TRBV24-1
CDR3 protein: CATSDPIGGQESTDTQYF
CDR3 DNA: TGTGCCACCAGTGACCCGATCGGGGGACAGGAGTCCACAGATACGCAGTATTTT

D gene: TRBD1
J gene: TRBJ2-5
clone size: .
V gene: TRBV13
CDR3 protein: CASSPEDRAEETQYF
CDR3 DNA: TGTGCCAGCAGCCCGGAGGACAGGGCCGAAGAGACCCAGTACTTC

D gene: .
J gene: TRBJ1-2
clone size: .
V gene: TRBV10-3
CDR3 protein: CAISESENYGYTF
CDR3 DNA: TGTGCCATCAGTGAGTCGGAGAACTATGGCTACACCTTC

D gene: .
J gene: TRBJ2-1
clone size: .
V gene: TRBV11-2
CDR3 protein: CASSLVYGGSLGNEQFF
CDR3 DNA: TGTGCCAGCAGCTTAGTGTACGGAGGTAGTTTGGGCAATGAGCAGTTCTTC

D gene: .
J gene: TRBJ2-6
clone size: once
V gene: TRBV5-5
CDR3 protein: CASSLGGSPSGANVLTF
CDR3 DNA: TGTGCCAGCAGCTTGGGGGGCTCCCCCTCTGGGGCCAACGTCCTGACTTTC

D gene: .
J gene: TRBJ2-5
clone size: .
V gene: TRBV7-2
CDR3 protein: CASSFDGDRGLETQYF
CDR3 DNA: TGTGCCAGCAGTTTCGACGGGGATCGAGGGTTGGAGACCCAGTACTTC

D gene: TRBD2
J gene: TRBJ2-2
clone size: once
V gene: TRBV19
CDR3 protein: CASSPTTSGRYTGELFF
CDR3 DNA: TGTGCCAGTAGTCCTACGACTAGCGGGAGATACACCGGGGAGCTGTTTTTT

D gene: TRBD1
J gene: TRBJ2-1
clone size: .
V gene: TRBV5-1
CDR3 protein: CASSFITGGGSSSYNEQFF
CDR3 DNA: TGCGCCAGCAGCTTTATTACAGGGGGCGGATCAAGCTCCTACAATGAGCAGTTCTTC

D gene: TRBD2
J gene: TRBJ2-1
clone size: .
V gene: TRBV19
CDR3 protein: CASSIILPGLVFLNEQFF
CDR3 DNA: TGTGCCAGTAGTATCATCCTACCGGGACTAGTGTTTCTGAATGAGCAGTTCTTC

D gene: .
J gene: TRBJ1-1
clone size: .
V gene: TRBV19
CDR3 protein: CASRRSMNTEAFF
CDR3 DNA: TGTGCCAGTAGGCGGAGCATGAACACTGAAGCTTTCTTT

D gene: TRBD1
J gene: TRBJ1-2
clone size: once
V gene: TRBV19
CDR3 protein: CASAVQGDNYGYTF
CDR3 DNA: TGTGCCAGCGCGGTACAGGGGGACAACTATGGCTACACCTTC

D gene: .
J gene: TRBJ2-7
clone size: .
V gene: TRBV2
CDR3 protein: CASSSPPYEQYF
CDR3 DNA: TGTGCCAGCAGTTCCCCTCCCTACGAGCAGTACTTC

D gene: .
J gene: TRBJ2-5
clone size: .
V gene: TRBV19
CDR3 protein: CASSILGETQYF
CDR3 DNA: TGTGCCAGTAGTATACTCGGGGAAACCCAGTACTTC

D gene: .
J gene: TRBJ1-3
clone size: once
V gene: TRBV7-2
CDR3 protein: CASSLFQGIIGGNTIYF
CDR3 DNA: TGTGCCAGCAGCTTATTCCAGGGCATTATTGGGGGGAACACCATATATTTT

D gene: TRBD1
J gene: TRBJ1-2
clone size: few
V gene: TRBV20-1
CDR3 protein: CSASSGQGGDGYTF
CDR3 DNA: TGCAGTGCTAGTTCAGGACAGGGAGGGGATGGCTACACCTTC

D gene: .
J gene: TRBJ1-4
clone size: .
V gene: TRBV15
CDR3 protein: CATSRDLAGANEKLFF
CDR3 DNA: TGTGCCACCAGCAGAGATCTGGCAGGGGCTAATGAAAAACTGTTTTTT

D gene: TRBD1
J gene: TRBJ1-1
clone size: .
V gene: TRBV3-1/TRBV3-2
CDR3 protein: CASRSGQVHNFEAFF
CDR3 DNA: TGTGCCAGCAGAAGCGGACAGGTACATAACTTTGAAGCTTTCTTT

D gene: .
J gene: TRBJ2-6
clone size: .
V gene: TRBV2
CDR3 protein: CASGQNSGANVLTF
CDR3 DNA: TGTGCCAGCGGACAAAATTCTGGGGCCAACGTCCTGACTTTC

D gene: TRBD1
J gene: TRBJ2-1
clone size: .
V gene: TRBV7-9
CDR3 protein: CASSLGDREGNEQFF
CDR3 DNA: TGTGCCAGCAGCTTAGGAGACAGGGAAGGGAATGAGCAGTTCTTC

D gene: .
J gene: TRBJ2-1
clone size: .
V gene: TRBV27
CDR3 protein: CASSLAEDFYNEQFF
CDR3 DNA: TGTGCCAGCAGTTTAGCAGAGGACTTTTACAATGAGCAGTTCTTC

D gene: TRBD2
J gene: TRBJ2-4
clone size: once
V gene: TRBV6-2/TRBV6-3
CDR3 protein: CASSYLSWVAGINIQYF
CDR3 DNA: TGTGCCAGCAGTTACCTTTCCTGGGTAGCGGGGATAAACATTCAGTACTTC

D gene: .
J gene: TRBJ2-7
clone size: .
V gene: TRBV9
CDR3 protein: CASSVGYRSSYEQYF
CDR3 DNA: TGTGCCAGCAGCGTAGGGTACCGGAGCTCCTACGAGCAGTACTTC

D gene: .
J gene: TRBJ1-1
clone size: .
V gene: TRBV10-3
CDR3 protein: CAIRPGQNTEAFF
CDR3 DNA: TGTGCCATCCGCCCGGGACAGAACACTGAAGCTTTCTTT

D gene: .
J gene: TRBJ1-6
clone size: .
V gene: TRBV6-5
CDR3 protein: CASSAIQIYNSPLHF
CDR3 DNA: TGTGCCAGCAGCGCGATACAGATATATAATTCACCCCTCCACTTT

D gene: .
J gene: TRBJ2-7
clone size: once
V gene: TRBV19
CDR3 protein: CASSPQTAYEQYF
CDR3 DNA: TGTGCCAGTAGTCCGCAGACAGCCTACGAGCAGTACTTC

D gene: TRBD2
J gene: TRBJ2-5
clone size: .
V gene: TRBV6-1
CDR3 protein: CASSEGGSGGTQYF
CDR3 DNA: TGTGCCAGCAGTGAAGGGGGCTCGGGGGGGACCCAGTACTTC

D gene: TRBD1
J gene: TRBJ2-1
clone size: .
V gene: TRBV18
CDR3 protein: CASSPGTGGSYNEQFF
CDR3 DNA: TGTGCCAGCTCACCCGGGACAGGAGGATCCTACAATGAGCAGTTCTTC

D gene: TRBD1
J gene: TRBJ1-5
clone size: .
V gene: TRBV18
CDR3 protein: CASSPRQGEGPQHF
CDR3 DNA: TGTGCCAGCTCACCTAGACAGGGGGAAGGGCCCCAGCATTTT

D gene: .
J gene: TRBJ2-2
clone size: .
V gene: TRBV7-2
CDR3 protein: CASSPPGRTGELFF
CDR3 DNA: TGTGCCAGCAGCCCGCCGGGTCGCACCGGGGAGCTGTTTTTT

D gene: .
J gene: TRBJ1-6
clone size: .
V gene: TRBV15
CDR3 protein: CATSRDEGKSPLHF
CDR3 DNA: TGTGCCACCAGCAGAGATGAGGGTAAATCACCCCTCCACTTT

D gene: .
J gene: TRBJ1-2
clone size: .
V gene: TRBV6-6
CDR3 protein: CASSWRQLFYGYTF
CDR3 DNA: TGTGCCAGCAGTTGGCGACAGTTATTCTATGGCTACACCTTC

D gene: .
J gene: TRBJ2-7
clone size: .
V gene: TRBV11-2
CDR3 protein: CASARAGTLVVGEQYF
CDR3 DNA: TGTGCCAGCGCTCGGGCAGGGACTTTAGTGGTGGGAGAGCAGTACTTC